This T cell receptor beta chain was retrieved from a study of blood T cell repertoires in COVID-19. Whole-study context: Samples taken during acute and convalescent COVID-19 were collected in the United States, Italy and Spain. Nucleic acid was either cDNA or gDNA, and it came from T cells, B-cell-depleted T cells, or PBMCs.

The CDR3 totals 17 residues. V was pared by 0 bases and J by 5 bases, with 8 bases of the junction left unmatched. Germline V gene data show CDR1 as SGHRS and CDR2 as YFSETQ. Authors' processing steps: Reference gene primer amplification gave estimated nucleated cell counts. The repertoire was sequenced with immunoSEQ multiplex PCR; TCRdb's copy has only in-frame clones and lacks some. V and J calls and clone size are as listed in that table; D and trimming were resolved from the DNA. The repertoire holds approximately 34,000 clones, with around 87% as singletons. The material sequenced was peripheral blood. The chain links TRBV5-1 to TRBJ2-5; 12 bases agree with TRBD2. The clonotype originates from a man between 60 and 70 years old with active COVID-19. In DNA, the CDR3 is TGCGCCAGCAGCTTGGACCCTAGCGGGGGGGCCTTGGAGACCCAGTACTTC. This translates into CASSLDPSGGALETQYF.